This passage covers 10 T cell receptor beta chains from one sample sequenced in a study of regulatory T cells in long-lasting Graves disease. Relying on iRepertoire HTBI primers and Arm-PCR of CDR3 regions, the team built TCR beta libraries. MiXCR, run by TCRdb on the multiplex PCR reads, gives a single entry per CDR3 protein. The sample has about 430,000 distinct CDR3 sequences; around 23% are singletons. The time point is: persistent/refractory GD, antithyroid drugs over 5 years with positive TRAb. The TCR library used RNA extracted from PBMCs. The input for sequencing was peripheral blood mononuclear cells (PBMCs), taken when the disease was refractory, from a patient treated with antithyroid drugs. The receptor set was obtained from a female donor with Graves disease.

Here the CDR3 DNA reads TGCGCCAGCAGCAGCGACGGGACGGACTCCTACGAGCAGTACTTC. Protein product: CASSSDGTDSYEQYF. The V and J genes are TRBV5-1 and TRBJ2-7, with D perhaps TRBD1 or TRBD2 (5 bases each). Germline assignment: CDR1 SGHRS and CDR2 YFSETQ. Trimming shortened V by 4 bases and J by 0 bases, and 14 bases separated the two germline ends. The CDR3 covers 15 residues.

To note about this clonotype: This may be a read error, as it is one base from a much larger clone. The chain recombines TRBV12-3 or TRBV12-4 with TRBJ2-2; 8 nucleotides match TRBD1. The CDR3 totals 16 residues. After removal of 6 bases from V and 3 bases from J, the junction contained 9 bases not matched to a gene. The DNA of the CDR3 is TGTGCCAGCAGCCCTCAGGGGGCGACGGACACCGGGGAGCTGTTTTTT. Translated, it gives CASSPQGATDTGELFF.

On this clonotype: An end of the junction differs from the germline gene, which may be a read error. V is TRBV7-3 and J is TRBJ2-7; D tentatively fits TRBD1 or TRBD2 (7 bases each). Germline V gene data show CDR1 as SGHTA and CDR2 as FQGTGA. This CDR3 spans 15 amino acids. CDR3 DNA sequence: TGTGACAGCAGCTTAGGAGCAGGGGGGGCCTACGAGCAGTACTTC. Amino acids: CDSSLGAGGAYEQYF.

This chain uses TRBV11-2 with TRBJ2-7; no reliable D call. The length of the CDR3 is 15 residues. Trimming cost V 2 bases and J 3 bases, with 14 bases left between them. CDR1 is SGHAT and CDR2 is FQNNGV in the germline V gene. CDR3 coding DNA: TGTGCCAGCAGCTTACTGCCACAGCAAAACTACGAGCAGTACTTC. Translated: CASSLLPQQNYEQYF.

This clonotype was found a few times. The chain recombines TRBV5-8 with TRBJ1-5, with 8 bases matching TRBD1. V dropped 0 bases and J dropped 0; count of bases not matched to a gene: 2. CDR3 size: 16 residues. CDR1 and CDR2 from the germline V gene are SGHTS and YDEGEE. The CDR3 loop is CASSLGDRGSNQPQHF. The CDR3 DNA is TGTGCCAGCAGCTTGGGAGACAGGGGTAGCAATCAGCCCCAGCATTTT. Based on the CDR3 plus reference TRBV5-8 and TRBJ1-5, the full variable domain is EAGVTQSPTHLIKTRGQQATLRCSPISGHTSVYWYQQALGLGLQFLLWYDEGEERNRGNFPPRFSGRQFPNYSSELNVNALELEDSALYLCASSLGDRGSNQPQHFGDGTRLSIL.

This clonotype came up many times. The chain couples TRBV28 to TRBJ2-4; 8 nucleotides line up with TRBD1. CDR3 size: 14 residues. Germline V gene lookup returns CDR1 MDHEN and CDR2 SYDVKM. V dropped 8 bases and J dropped 0; count of bases not matched to a gene: 3. The CDR3 sequence is CASGTGLAKNIQYF. The CDR3 region has the DNA TGTGCCAGCGGGACAGGCCTAGCCAAAAACATTCAGTACTTC.

As to this clonotype: A much more abundant neighbour one base away suggests this may be a read error. J is TRBJ2-5 and V is TRBV11-2; perhaps D is TRBD1 or TRBD2 (6 bases each). Germline lookup yields CDR1 SGHAT and CDR2 FQNNGV. The CDR3 contains 15 residues. Trimming removed 10 bases from V and 2 bases from J, with 20 bases in between. CDR3 amino acids: CATSDSRGPQETQYF. The CDR3 nucleotides are TGTGCCACCAGTGATTCCCGGGGGCCACAAGAGACCCAGTACTTC.

This clonotype has only one observation. A much more abundant neighbour one base away suggests this may be a read error. J is TRBJ2-5 and V is TRBV3-1; tentative D call: TRBD2 (6 bases). This CDR3 has 14 amino acids. Trimming removed 8 bases from V and 5 bases from J, with 18 bases in between. Germline CDR1 LGHDT, CDR2 YNNKEL (reference sequence). CDR3 region: CASGSRGGVETQYF. In nucleotides, the CDR3 is TGTGCCAGCGGTTCACGAGGAGGGGTGGAGACCCAGTACTTC.

V usage is TRBV2 and J usage is TRBJ1-3; D is uncertain. The V end lost 5 bases, the J end lost 0 bases, and 8 bases lay between the germline ends. Germline CDR1 SNHLY, CDR2 FYNNEI. The CDR3 spans 14 residues. The CDR3 spells CASSYTPSGNTIYF. CDR3 nucleotides: TGTGCCAGCAGTTACACACCCTCTGGAAACACCATATATTTT. Looking up the rest from reference TRBV2 and TRBJ1-3 gives the full variable domain: EPEVTQTPSHQVTQMGQEVILRCVPISNHLYFYWYRQILGQKVEFLVSFYNNEISEKSEIFDDQFSVERPDGSNFTLKIRSTKLEDSAMYFCASSYTPSGNTIYFGEGSWLTVV.

This sequence joins TRBV29-1 and TRBJ2-7; tentatively, D is TRBD2 (5 bases). Looked up from germline, CDR1 is SQVTM and CDR2 is ANQGSEA. The CDR3 is made up of 13 amino acids. V was pared by 3 bases and J by 1 base, with 10 bases between. CDR3 in amino acids: CSVEEASSYEQYF. CDR3 DNA: TGCAGCGTTGAGGAGGCCAGTTCCTACGAGCAGTACTTC.